What follows describes a single T cell receptor beta chain. The data belong to a study of blood T cell repertoires in COVID-19. Source study methods: Nucleated cell number was recorded as an estimate derived from reference gene primer amplification. Repertoires were generated with immunoSEQ multiplex PCR, while TCRdb's copy carries only in-frame clones and drops some. The V and J calls and the clone size are those of that table, but D and trimming were determined from the DNA. The sample lists approximately 92,000 clones; 86% were seen once. The CDR3 runs 18 residues. V dropped 4 bases and J dropped 0; count of bases not matched to a gene: 12. CDR1 and CDR2 (germline): LGHDT, YNNKEL (reference sequence).

The chain links TRBV3-1 (or the pseudogene TRBV3-2) to TRBJ2-1, with 7 nucleotides matching TRBD2. Sequencing was done on a sample of peripheral blood. The receptor was derived from a woman aged 55-70 years in a cohort sampled during active or convalescent COVID-19. The CDR3 bases are TGTGCCAGCAGCCGGGTGCTAGCGGACCTAAGCTCCTACAATGAGCAGTTCTTC. The encoded protein is CASSRVLADLSSYNEQFF.